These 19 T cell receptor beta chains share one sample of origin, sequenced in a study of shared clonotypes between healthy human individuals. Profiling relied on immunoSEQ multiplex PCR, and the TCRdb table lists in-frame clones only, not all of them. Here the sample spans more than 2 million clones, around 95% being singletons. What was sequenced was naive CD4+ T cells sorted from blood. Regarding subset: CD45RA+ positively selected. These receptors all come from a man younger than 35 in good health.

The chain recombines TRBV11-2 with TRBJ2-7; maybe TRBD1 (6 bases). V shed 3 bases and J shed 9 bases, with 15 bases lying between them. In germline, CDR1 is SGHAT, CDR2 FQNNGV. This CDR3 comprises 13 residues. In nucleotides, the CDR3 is TGTGCCAGCAGCTTGAACGGACAGACAGGGCAGTACTTC. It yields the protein CASSLNGQTGQYF.

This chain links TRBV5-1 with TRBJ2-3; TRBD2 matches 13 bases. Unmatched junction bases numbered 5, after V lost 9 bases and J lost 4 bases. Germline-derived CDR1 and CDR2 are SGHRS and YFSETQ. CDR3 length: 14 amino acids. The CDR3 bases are TGCGCCACCCGGACTAGCGGGGGCCCAGATACGCAGTATTTT. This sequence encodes CATRTSGGPDTQYF. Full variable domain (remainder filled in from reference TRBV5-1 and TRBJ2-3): KAGVTQTPRYLIKTRGQQVTLSCSPISGHRSVSWYQQTPGQGLQFLFEYFSETQRNKGNFPGRFSGRQFSNSRSEMNVSTLELGDSALYLCATRTSGGPDTQYFGPGTRLTVL.

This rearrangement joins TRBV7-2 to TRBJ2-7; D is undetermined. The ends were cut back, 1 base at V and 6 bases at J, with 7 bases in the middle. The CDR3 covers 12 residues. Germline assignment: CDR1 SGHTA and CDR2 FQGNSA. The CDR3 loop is CASSLVLGEQYF. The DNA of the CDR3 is TGTGCCAGCAGCTTAGTGCTTGGCGAGCAGTACTTC.

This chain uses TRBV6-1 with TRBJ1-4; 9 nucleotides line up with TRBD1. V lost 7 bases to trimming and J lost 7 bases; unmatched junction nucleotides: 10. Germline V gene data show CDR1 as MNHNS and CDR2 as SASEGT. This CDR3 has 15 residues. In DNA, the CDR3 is TGTGCCAGCAACCTTTACGGACAGGGGAGTGAAAAACTGTTTTTT. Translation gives CASNLYGQGSEKLFF.

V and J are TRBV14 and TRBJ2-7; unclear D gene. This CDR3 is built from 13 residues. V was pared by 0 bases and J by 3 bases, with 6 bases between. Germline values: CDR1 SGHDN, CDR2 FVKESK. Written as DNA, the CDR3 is TGTGCCAGCAGCCAAGATCGACACTACGAGCAGTACTTC. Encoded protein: CASSQDRHYEQYF.

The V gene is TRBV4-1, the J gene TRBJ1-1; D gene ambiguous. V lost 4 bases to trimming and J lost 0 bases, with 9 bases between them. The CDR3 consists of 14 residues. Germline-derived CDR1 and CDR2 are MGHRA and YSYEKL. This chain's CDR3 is CASSPLLMNTEAFF. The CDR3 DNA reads TGCGCCAGCAGCCCTCTTCTAATGAACACTGAAGCTTTCTTT.

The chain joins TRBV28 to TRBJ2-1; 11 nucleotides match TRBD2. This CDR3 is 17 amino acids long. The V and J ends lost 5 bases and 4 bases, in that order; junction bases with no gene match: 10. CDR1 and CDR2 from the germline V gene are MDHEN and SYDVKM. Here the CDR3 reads CASSAPTGTSGYNEQFF. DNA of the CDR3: TGTGCCAGCAGTGCCCCCACCGGGACTAGCGGTTACAATGAGCAGTTCTTC.

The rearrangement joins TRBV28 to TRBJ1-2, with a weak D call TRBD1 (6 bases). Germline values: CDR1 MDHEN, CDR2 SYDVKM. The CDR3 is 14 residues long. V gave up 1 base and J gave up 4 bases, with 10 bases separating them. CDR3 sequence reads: CASSLSSRGYGYTF. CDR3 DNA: TGTGCCAGCAGTTTATCCAGCAGGGGCTATGGCTACACCTTC.

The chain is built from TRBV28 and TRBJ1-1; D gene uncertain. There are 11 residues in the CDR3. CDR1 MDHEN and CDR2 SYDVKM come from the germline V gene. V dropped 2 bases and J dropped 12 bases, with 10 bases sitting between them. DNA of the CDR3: TGTGCCAGCAGTTTACGTGACACATCTTTCTTT. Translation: CASSLRDTSFF. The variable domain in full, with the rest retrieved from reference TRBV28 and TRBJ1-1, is DVKVTQSSRYLVKRTGEKVFLECVQDMDHENMFWYRQDPGLGLRLIYFSYDVKMKEKGDIPEGYSVSREKKERFSLILESASTNQTSMYLCASSLRDTSFFGQGTRLTVV.

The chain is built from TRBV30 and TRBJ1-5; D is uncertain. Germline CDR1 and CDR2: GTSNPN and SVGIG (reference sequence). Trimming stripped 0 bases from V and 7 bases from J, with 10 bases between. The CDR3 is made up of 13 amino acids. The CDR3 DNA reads TGTGCCTGGAGTGTGACGGGAGGCCAGCCCCAGCATTTT. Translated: CAWSVTGGQPQHF.

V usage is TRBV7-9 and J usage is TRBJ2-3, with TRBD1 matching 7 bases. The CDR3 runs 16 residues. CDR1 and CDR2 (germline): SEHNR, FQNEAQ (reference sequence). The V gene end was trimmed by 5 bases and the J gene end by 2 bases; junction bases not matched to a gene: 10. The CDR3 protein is CASSRSADRFTDTQYF. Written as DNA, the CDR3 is TGTGCCAGCAGCCGAAGTGCGGACAGGTTCACAGATACGCAGTATTTT.

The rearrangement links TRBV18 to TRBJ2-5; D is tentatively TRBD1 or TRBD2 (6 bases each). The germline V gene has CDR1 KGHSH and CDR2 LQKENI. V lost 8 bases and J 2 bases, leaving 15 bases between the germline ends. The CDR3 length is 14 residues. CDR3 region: CASQERGVQETQYF. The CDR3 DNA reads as TGTGCCAGCCAGGAAAGGGGGGTTCAAGAGACCCAGTACTTC.

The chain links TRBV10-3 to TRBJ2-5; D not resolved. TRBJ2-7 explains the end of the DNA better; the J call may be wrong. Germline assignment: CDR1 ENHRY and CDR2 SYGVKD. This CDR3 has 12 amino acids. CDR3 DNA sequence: TGTGCCATCAGTGAGTCGACATACGAGCAGTACTTC. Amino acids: CAISESTYEQYF.

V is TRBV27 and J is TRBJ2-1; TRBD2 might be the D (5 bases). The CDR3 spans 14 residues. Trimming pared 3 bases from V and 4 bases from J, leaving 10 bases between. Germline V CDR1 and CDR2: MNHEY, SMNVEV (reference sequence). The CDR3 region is CASSLTTRYNEQFF. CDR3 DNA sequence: TGTGCCAGCAGTTTGACTACGAGGTACAATGAGCAGTTCTTC.

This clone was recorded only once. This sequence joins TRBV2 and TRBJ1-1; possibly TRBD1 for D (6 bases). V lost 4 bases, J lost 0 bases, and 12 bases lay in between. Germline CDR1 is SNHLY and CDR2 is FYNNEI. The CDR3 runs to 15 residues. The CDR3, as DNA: TGTGCCAGCAGTGGATGGACAGCCGTGAACACTGAAGCTTTCTTT. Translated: CASSGWTAVNTEAFF. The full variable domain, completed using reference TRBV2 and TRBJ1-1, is EPEVTQTPSHQVTQMGQEVILRCVPISNHLYFYWYRQILGQKVEFLVSFYNNEISEKSEIFDDQFSVERPDGSNFTLKIRSTKLEDSAMYFCASSGWTAVNTEAFFGQGTRLTVV.

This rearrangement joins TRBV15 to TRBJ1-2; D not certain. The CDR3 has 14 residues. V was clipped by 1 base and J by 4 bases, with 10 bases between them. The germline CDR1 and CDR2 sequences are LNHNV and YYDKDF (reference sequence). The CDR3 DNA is TGTGCCACCAGCAGAGGTGAGGGTTCCTATGGCTACACCTTC. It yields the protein CATSRGEGSYGYTF.

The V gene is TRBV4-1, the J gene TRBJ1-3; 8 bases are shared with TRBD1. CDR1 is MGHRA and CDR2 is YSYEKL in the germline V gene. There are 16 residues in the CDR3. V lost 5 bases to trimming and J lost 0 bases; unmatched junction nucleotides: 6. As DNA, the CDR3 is TGCGCCAGCAGCAAGGGACAGGACGTCTCTGGAAACACCATATATTTT. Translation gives CASSKGQDVSGNTIYF.

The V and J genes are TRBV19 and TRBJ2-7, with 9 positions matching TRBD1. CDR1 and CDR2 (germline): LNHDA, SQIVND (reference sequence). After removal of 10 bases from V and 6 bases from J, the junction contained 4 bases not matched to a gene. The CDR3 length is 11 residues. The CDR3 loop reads CATRDRVEQYF. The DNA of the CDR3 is TGTGCCACCAGGGACAGGGTCGAGCAGTACTTC.

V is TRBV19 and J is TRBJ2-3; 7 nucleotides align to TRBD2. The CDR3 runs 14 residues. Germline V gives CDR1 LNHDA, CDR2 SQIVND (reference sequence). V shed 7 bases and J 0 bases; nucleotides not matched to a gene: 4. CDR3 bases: TGTGCCAGTAAACTGACTAGCAGCACAGATACGCAGTATTTT. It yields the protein CASKLTSSTDTQYF.